The 7 T cell receptor beta chains below come from one sample, sequenced in a study of post-analysis software for immune sequencing data. TCR beta cDNA libraries had unique molecular identifiers. TCRdb reprocessed the PCR reads via MiXCR and lists one record per CDR3 protein. Of some 800,000 distinct CDR3 sequences detected, about 45% appear once; the ten largest clones hold around 4.7%. These receptors lack a known antigen. Notes on the study in general: TRBV5-6, TRBV5-1 and TRBV20-1 were among five TRBV segments more frequent in patients than controls.

Sequenced sample: blood. These receptors were taken from a girl between 5 and 17 years old with multiple sclerosis.

The chain employs TRBV20-1 and TRBJ1-4, with a weak D call TRBD1 (5 bases). The CDR3 is 13 amino acids. The germline CDR1 and CDR2 sequences are DFQATT and SNEGSKA (reference sequence). Trimming removed 3 bases from V and 6 bases from J, with 11 bases in between. The CDR3 DNA sequence: TGCAGTGCTAGCGGGACTGGGGATGAAAAACTGTTTTTT. The encoded protein is CSASGTGDEKLFF.

V usage is TRBV7-2 and J usage is TRBJ2-7, with a weak D call TRBD2 (6 bases). CDR1 and CDR2 (germline): SGHTA, FQGNSA. V shed 0 bases and J shed 3 bases, with 9 bases lying between them. The CDR3 spans 14 residues. This chain's CDR3 is CASSLAAGYYEQYF. CDR3 DNA sequence: TGTGCCAGCAGCTTAGCAGCGGGCTACTACGAGCAGTACTTC.

V and J are TRBV7-9 and TRBJ2-7; TRBD1 matches 8 bases. The V gene end was trimmed by 3 bases and the J gene end by 3 bases; junction bases not matched to a gene: 13. CDR3 length: 17 residues. CDR1 is SEHNR and CDR2 is FQNEAQ in the germline V gene (reference sequence). This CDR3 is CASSLAKPGQVIYEQYF. For the CDR3, the DNA is TGTGCCAGCAGCTTGGCTAAACCGGGACAGGTAATCTACGAGCAGTACTTC.

There are many counts of this clonotype. J is TRBJ2-7 and V is TRBV6-5; D not resolved. Germline CDR1 MNHEY, CDR2 SVGAGI. The CDR3 is made up of 14 amino acids. V dropped 0 bases and J dropped 1 base, with 7 bases sitting between them. The CDR3 reads CASSYSSGSYEQYF. In nucleotides, the CDR3 is TGTGCCAGCAGTTACTCGTCGGGTTCCTACGAGCAGTACTTC.

The rearrangement uses TRBV28 and TRBJ2-7; 7 bases fit TRBD2. V lost 3 bases and J lost 7; bases outside the gene matches: 12. There are 15 residues in the CDR3. Germline V gene sequence: CDR1 MDHEN, CDR2 SYDVKM. CDR3 protein: CASSFGGGPLTEQYF. CDR3 coding DNA: TGTGCCAGCAGTTTCGGGGGAGGGCCCCTCACGGAGCAGTACTTC.

The sample holds many counts of this clonotype. This chain uses TRBV18 with TRBJ2-7; the D gene is possibly TRBD1 (6 bases). CDR1 and CDR2 from the germline V gene are KGHSH and LQKENI. Trimming cost V 0 bases and J 4 bases, with 13 bases left between them. This CDR3 is 15 amino acids long. CDR3 protein: CASSPPSQGRYEQYF. For the CDR3, the DNA is TGTGCCAGCTCACCACCCTCGCAGGGGAGATACGAGCAGTACTTC. Variable domain in full (rest from reference TRBV18 and TRBJ2-7): NAGVMQNPRHLVRRRGQEARLRCSPMKGHSHVYWYRQLPEEGLKFMVYLQKENIIDESGMPKERFSAEFPKEGPSILRIQQVVRGDSAAYFCASSPPSQGRYEQYFGPGTRLTVT.

CDR3 in amino acids: CASSIEDRGASYEQYF. The DNA of the CDR3 is TGTGCCAGCAGCATAGAGGACAGGGGGGCCTCCTACGAGCAGTACTTC. The gene calls are TRBV7-9 and TRBJ2-7, with 10 positions matching TRBD1. In germline, CDR1 is SEHNR, CDR2 FQNEAQ (reference sequence). The CDR3 is 16 residues long. V was clipped by 5 bases and J by 0 bases; unmatched bases: 7.